This is a list of T cell receptor beta chains from one sample in a study of shared clonotypes between healthy human individuals. This table comes from immunoSEQ multiplex PCR, and its TCRdb copy is limited to in-frame clones, with some not included. Among around 2,100,000 clones listed, less than 95% were seen once. Specimen: naive CD8+ T cells sorted from blood. Every receptor here comes from a man younger than 35 in good health. Both conserved end residues are part of each CDR3. A D gene is named only where the DNA matches it firmly. The listing skips clone size in some rows; elsewhere it reads once, few, many or a size class.

TRBJ2-1	-	TRBV7-9	-	CASSLEGQGGAYNEQFF	TGTGCCAGCAGCTTAGAGGGGCAGGGCGGGGCCTACAATGAGCAGTTCTTC
TRBJ2-7	-	TRBV5-1	-	CASSSTANSYEQYF	TGCGCCAGCAGCTCCACGGCCAACAGCTACGAGCAGTACTTC
TRBJ2-4	-	TRBV11-2	TRBD2	CASSLGGLAVLDIQYF	TGTGCCAGCAGCCTGGGGGGACTAGCGGTTCTAGACATTCAGTACTTC
TRBJ2-7	-	TRBV9	-	CASSLEGTPIYEQYF	TGTGCCAGCAGCCTCGAGGGGACACCAATTTACGAGCAGTACTTC
TRBJ2-2	-	TRBV7-9	-	CASSLSTGDTGELFF	TGTGCCAGCAGCCTTTCTACGGGGGACACCGGGGAGCTGTTTTTT
TRBJ1-1	-	TRBV6-5	TRBD1	CASSNTGGTEAFF	TGTGCCAGCAGTAACACAGGGGGCACTGAAGCTTTCTTT
TRBJ2-5	-	TRBV4-1	TRBD2	CATAGGSKETQYF	TGCGCCACCGCCGGGGGGTCAAAAGAGACCCAGTACTTC
TRBJ1-2	-	TRBV28	TRBD1	CASSTAGTGDYGYTF	TGTGCCAGCAGTACGGCCGGGACAGGTGATTATGGCTACACCTTC
TRBJ2-7	few	TRBV21-1	-	CASSKEETEVYEQYF	TGTGCCAGCAGCAAAGAGGAGACAGAAGTTTACGAGCAGTACTTC
TRBJ2-7	-	TRBV27	-	CASSFLGSSYEQYF	TGTGCCAGCAGTTTCTTAGGGAGCTCCTACGAGCAGTACTTC
TRBJ1-1	once	TRBV2	-	CASSRTENTEAFF	TGTGCCAGCAGCAGGACAGAAAACACTGAAGCTTTCTTT
TRBJ1-5	-	TRBV28	-	CASSLYGGIDQPQHF	TGTGCCAGCAGTTTATACGGGGGGATTGATCAGCCCCAGCATTTT
TRBJ1-6	-	TRBV14	-	CASSPTRDPWNSPLHF	TGTGCCAGCAGCCCCACCAGGGACCCCTGGAATTCACCCCTCCACTTT
TRBJ2-3	-	TRBV10-3	TRBD2	CAISLAGGPPDTQYF	TGTGCCATCAGTTTAGCGGGGGGCCCCCCAGATACGCAGTATTTT
TRBJ2-7	-	TRBV6-5	-	CASSYSMGTTSYEQYF	TGTGCCAGCAGTTACTCGATGGGAACAACCTCCTACGAGCAGTACTTC
TRBJ1-1	-	TRBV9	-	CASSPRDTQWNTEAFF	TGTGCCAGCAGCCCTCGGGACACCCAGTGGAACACTGAAGCTTTCTTT